This T cell receptor beta chain is from a study of T cell repertoires in urothelial bladder cancer (dated by TCRdb to between 2018 and 2020). For the wider study: Of the roughly 12 resected lesions, three were clinically staged as cT0, three as cTa, three as cT1 and three as cT2 or greater. Roughly 12 resected bladder lesions, consisting of urothelial carcinoma (UC+) and benign (UC-) specimens, were examined. Some 11 patients with bladder lesions who were undergoing transurethral resection were prospectively identified. The study compared TCR repertoire clonality in bladder tumors with that in benign bladder inflammation.

Notes on this clone: Its recognized antigen is unknown. One base away there is no much larger clone; base qualities are not given.

Broader findings and caveats from the paper: Urothelial carcinoma specimens had fewer T cells than benign specimens, with medians of 5,569 and 25,872. In carcinoma specimens, one T-cell clone made up as much as 17% of infiltrating lymphocytes, versus roughly 2% in benign specimens. A median tumor infiltrating lymphocyte percentage of 1.5% to 2% was observed in carcinoma specimens, compared with around 12% in benign specimens.

The TCR beta chain CDR3 region was sequenced with the immunoSEQ assay. From the authors' description of their analysis: For every specimen, the T-cell fraction, clonal dominance and maximum TCR clone frequency were calculated. As stored in TCRdb, this immuneACCESS dataset retains in-frame rearrangements with V and J assigned. A fraction of the clones does not appear; measured against another copy, unresolved V genes explain less than half of the discrepancy, and the remainder lacks a known reason. V and J calls plus clone size are reproduced from that table; the DNA served to infer D and trimming. The sample table holds fewer than 10,000 clones, of which approximately 59% were seen once. Together, the top ten hold around 30% of the sample. The CDR3 has 18 amino acids, counting the end cysteine and phenylalanine. Here the CDR3 DNA is all that survives: 54 bases in frame from base 1. For this chain, trimming is 5 bases at the V end and 3 bases at the J end, and the number of junction bases without a gene match is 17. CDR1 and CDR2 (SGHAT, FQNNGV) derive from the germline V gene.

Specimens of bladder lesions were obtained during transurethral resection and kept at -80C. DNA was isolated from bladder specimens obtained during transurethral resection. The clonotype comes from a human donor with urothelial carcinoma. The sequencing input was tumor-infiltrating cells from bladder cancer. The chain is made from TRBV11-2 and TRBJ2-7; 9 bases in between match TRBD1. This receptor has the CDR3 CASSDHDLVDRGFYEQYF. The bases are TGTGCCAGCAGCGACCATGATCTAGTAGACAGGGGGTTCTACGAGCAGTACTTC.